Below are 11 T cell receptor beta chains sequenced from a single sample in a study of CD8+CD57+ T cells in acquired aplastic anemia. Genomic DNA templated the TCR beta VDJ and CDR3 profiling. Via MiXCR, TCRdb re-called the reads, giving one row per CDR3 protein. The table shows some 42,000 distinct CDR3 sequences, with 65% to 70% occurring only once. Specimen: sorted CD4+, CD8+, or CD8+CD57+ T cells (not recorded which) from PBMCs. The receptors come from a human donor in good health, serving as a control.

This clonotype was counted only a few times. As DNA, the CDR3 is TGTGCCATCACTGGCGCGGGACAGACCTCCTCTAACTATGGCTACACCTTC. The encoded protein is CAITGAGQTSSNYGYTF. This chain links TRBV10-3 with TRBJ1-2, with 7 bases identical to TRBD1. The CDR3 consists of 17 residues. V lost 7 bases and J lost 0; bases outside the gene matches: 14. CDR1 ENHRY and CDR2 SYGVKD come from the germline V gene.

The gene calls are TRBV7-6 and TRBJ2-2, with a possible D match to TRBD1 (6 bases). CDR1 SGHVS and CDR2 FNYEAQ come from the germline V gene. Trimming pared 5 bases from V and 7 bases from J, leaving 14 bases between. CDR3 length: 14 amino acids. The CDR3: CASSETGLDGELFF. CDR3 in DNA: TGTGCCAGCAGCGAGACAGGCCTGGACGGGGAGCTGTTTTTT.

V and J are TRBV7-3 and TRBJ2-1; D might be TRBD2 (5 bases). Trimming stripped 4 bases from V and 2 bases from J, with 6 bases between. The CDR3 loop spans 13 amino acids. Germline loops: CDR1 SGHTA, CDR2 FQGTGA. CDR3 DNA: TGTGCCAGCAGCTCCGGGGCCTACAATGAGCAGTTCTTC. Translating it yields CASSSGAYNEQFF.

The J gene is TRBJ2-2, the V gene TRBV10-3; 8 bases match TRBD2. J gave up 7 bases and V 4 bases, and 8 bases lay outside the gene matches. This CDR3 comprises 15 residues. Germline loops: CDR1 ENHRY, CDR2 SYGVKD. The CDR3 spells CAISVRGGQGGELFF. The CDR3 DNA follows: TGTGCCATCAGTGTGCGCGGGGGGCAGGGCGGGGAGCTGTTTTTT.

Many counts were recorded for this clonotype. CDR3 nucleotide sequence: TGTGCCAGCAGTGAGAGTGGGGGAAGCGCAGATACGCAGTATTTT. Its translation: CASSESGGSADTQYF. This chain connects TRBV6-4 to TRBJ2-3; D assignment may be TRBD1 or TRBD2 (5 bases each). Trimming stripped 3 bases from V and 4 bases from J, with 14 bases between. CDR3 length: 15 residues. Germline V gene sequence: CDR1 MRHNA, CDR2 SNTAGT.

Here the CDR3 DNA reads TGTGCCACCAGTTCCTACTTGGGCACTGAAGCTTTCTTT. This translates into CATSSYLGTEAFF. This chain uses TRBV24-1 with TRBJ1-1, with D unresolved. Trimming took 6 bases from V and 4 from J, leaving 11 bases between them. CDR1 KGHDR and CDR2 SFDVKD come from the germline V gene. The CDR3 totals 13 residues.

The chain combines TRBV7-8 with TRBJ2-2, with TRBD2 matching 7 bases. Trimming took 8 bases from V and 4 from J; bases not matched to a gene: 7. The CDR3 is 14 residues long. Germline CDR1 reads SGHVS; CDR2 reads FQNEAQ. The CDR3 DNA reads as TGTGCCAGCCAAGCGGGATCTAGCACCGGGGAGCTGTTTTTT. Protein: CASQAGSSTGELFF.

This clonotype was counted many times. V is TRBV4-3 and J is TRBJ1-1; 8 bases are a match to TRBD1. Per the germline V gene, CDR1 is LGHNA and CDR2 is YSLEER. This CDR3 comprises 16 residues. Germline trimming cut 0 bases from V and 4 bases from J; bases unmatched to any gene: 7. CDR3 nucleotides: TGCGCCAGCAGCCAAGACGCCCCAGGGGGCGTCACTGAAGCTTTCTTT. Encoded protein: CASSQDAPGGVTEAFF.

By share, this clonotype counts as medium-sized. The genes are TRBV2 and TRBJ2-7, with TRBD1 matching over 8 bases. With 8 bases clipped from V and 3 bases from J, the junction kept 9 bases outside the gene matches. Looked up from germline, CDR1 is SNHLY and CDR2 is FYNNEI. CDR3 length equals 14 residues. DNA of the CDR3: TGTGCCAGCCACGGACAGGGAGGACACTACGAGCAGTACTTC. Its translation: CASHGQGGHYEQYF.

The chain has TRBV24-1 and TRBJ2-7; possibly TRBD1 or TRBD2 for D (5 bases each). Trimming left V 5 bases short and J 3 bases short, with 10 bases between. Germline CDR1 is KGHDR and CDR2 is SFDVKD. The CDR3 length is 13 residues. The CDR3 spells CATSGLGVYEQYF. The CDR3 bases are TGTGCCACCAGTGGACTGGGGGTCTACGAGCAGTACTTC.

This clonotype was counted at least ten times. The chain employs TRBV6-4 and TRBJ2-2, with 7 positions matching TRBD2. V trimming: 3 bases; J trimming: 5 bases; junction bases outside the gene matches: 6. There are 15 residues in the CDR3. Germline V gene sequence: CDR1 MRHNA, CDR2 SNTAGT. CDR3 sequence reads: CASSERGGATGELFF. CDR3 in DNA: TGTGCCAGCAGTGAGCGCGGGGGAGCGACCGGGGAGCTGTTTTTT.